Below, 18 T cell receptor beta chains from the same sample are listed, as sequenced in a study of blood T cell repertoires in COVID-19. Clones were sequenced by immunoSEQ multiplex PCR, and TCRdb holds only the in-frame ones, with some missing. The table has around 77,000 clones, 82% seen once; the top ten hold around 20%. The specimen was peripheral blood. The receptors derive from a human donor in a cohort sampled during active COVID-19.

The rearrangement links TRBV7-8 to TRBJ2-3; 9 bases agree with TRBD1. Germline-derived CDR1 and CDR2 are SGHVS and FQNEAQ. V shed 3 bases, J shed 2 bases, and the junction held 3 bases outside the gene matches. The CDR3 contains 15 residues. As DNA, the CDR3 is TGTGCCAGCAGCTTCACAGGGGGCAACACAGATACGCAGTATTTT. Amino acid sequence: CASSFTGGNTDTQYF.

The genes are TRBV11-3 and TRBJ2-7; the D gene is possibly TRBD1 (5 bases). The V gene's germline CDR1 is SGHNT and CDR2 YENEEA. The CDR3 runs 13 residues. Trimming stripped 5 bases from V and 3 bases from J, with 11 bases between. The CDR3, as DNA: TGTGCCAGCAGCCCAGGGATCGGCTACGAGCAGTACTTC. Protein: CASSPGIGYEQYF. Supplemented by reference TRBV11-3 and TRBJ2-7, the full variable domain reads EAGVVQSPRYKIIEKKQPVAFWCNPISGHNTLYWYLQNLGQGPELLIRYENEEAVDDSQLPKDRFSAERLKGVDSTLKIQPAELGDSAVYLCASSPGIGYEQYFGPGTRLTVT.

The rearrangement uses TRBV28 and TRBJ1-2; the match to TRBD1 covers 12 bases. CDR1 is MDHEN, CDR2 SYDVKM, per germline. Germline trimming cut 6 bases from V and 5 bases from J; bases unmatched to any gene: 7. This CDR3 is built from 15 residues. The CDR3 loop is CASSAPGQGAYGYTF. CDR3 DNA: TGTGCCAGCAGCGCGCCGGGACAGGGGGCGTATGGCTACACCTTC.

This clone is a singleton in its sample. V gene TRBV7-2 combines with J gene TRBJ1-2; D gene unclear. V lost 5 bases to trimming and J lost 0 bases, with 13 bases between them. CDR1 is SGHTA, CDR2 FQGNSA, per germline. This CDR3 has 15 amino acids. As DNA, the CDR3 is TGTGCCAGCAGCCTTGGACTGTCGGCTAACTATGGCTACACCTTC. This codes for CASSLGLSANYGYTF. Using reference TRBV7-2 and TRBJ1-2 for the parts outside the CDR3, the full variable domain is GAGVSQSPSNKVTEKGKDVELRCDPISGHTALYWYRQSLGQGLEFLIYFQGNSAPDKSGLPSDRFSAERTGGSVSTLTIQRTQQEDSAVYLCASSLGLSANYGYTFGSGTRLTVV.

V usage is TRBV7-2 and J usage is TRBJ2-5, with TRBD2 identical over 13 bases. Losses at the gene ends were 5 bases for V and 4 bases for J; bases not matched to a gene: 7. Germline loops: CDR1 SGHTA, CDR2 FQGNSA. CDR3 length: 16 residues. The CDR3 loop is CASSQQTSGGAETQYF. CDR3 bases: TGTGCCAGCAGCCAACAAACTAGCGGGGGGGCAGAGACCCAGTACTTC.

The V call is TRBV29-1, the J call TRBJ2-7; possible D gene TRBD1, 5 bases. There are 12 residues in the CDR3. CDR1 is SQVTM, CDR2 ANQGSEA, per germline. Trimming stripped 3 bases from V and 4 bases from J, with 10 bases between. In DNA, the CDR3 is TGCAGCGTTGAGACAGACCGTTACGAGCAGTACTTC. Encoded protein: CSVETDRYEQYF.

The chain links TRBV6-6 to TRBJ2-7; possibly TRBD1 for D (6 bases). The V end lost 8 bases, the J end lost 2 bases, and 10 bases lay between the germline ends. In germline, CDR1 is MNHNY, CDR2 SVGAGI (reference sequence). This CDR3 contains 12 residues. The CDR3 spells CASGRTAYEQYF. The CDR3 region has the DNA TGTGCCAGCGGTCGGACAGCCTACGAGCAGTACTTC.

The chain carries TRBV6-5 and TRBJ1-2; no reliable D call. Trimming removed 7 bases at V and 4 bases at J, with 16 bases between. Germline V CDR1 and CDR2: MNHEY, SVGAGI. This CDR3 is 14 amino acids long. The CDR3 loop is CASIISGAGYGYTF. As DNA, the CDR3 is TGTGCCAGCATTATATCAGGAGCGGGCTATGGCTACACCTTC.

This chain's CDR3 is CASRGDRNTIYF. The DNA of the CDR3 is TGTGCCAGCAGAGGGGACAGAAACACCATATATTTT. The chain joins TRBV6-6 to TRBJ1-3, with a possible D match to TRBD1 (6 bases). CDR3 length: 12 residues. In germline, CDR1 is MNHNY, CDR2 SVGAGI (reference sequence). Trimming left V 6 bases short and J 5 bases short, with 8 bases between.

The chain links TRBV5-4 to TRBJ1-2; 7 bases line up with TRBD1. Germline trimming cut 4 bases from V and 4 bases from J; bases unmatched to any gene: 13. The CDR3 has 16 residues. Looked up from germline, CDR1 is SGHNT and CDR2 is YYREEE (reference sequence). For the CDR3, the DNA is TGTGCCAGCAGCCCTGGACAGGATGTTTTACGCTATGGCTACACCTTC. Encoded protein: CASSPGQDVLRYGYTF.

V gene TRBV2 combines with J gene TRBJ2-2, with TRBD1 matching over 7 bases. Germline V lookup: CDR1 SNHLY, CDR2 FYNNEI. The CDR3 runs to 15 residues. The V and J ends lost 6 bases and 3 bases, in that order; junction bases with no gene match: 7. DNA of the CDR3: TGTGCCAGCAGGACTCAAACAGGGGACACCGGGGAGCTGTTTTTT. As protein: CASRTQTGDTGELFF.

The rearrangement links TRBV15 to TRBJ2-7, with D perhaps matching TRBD1 (6 bases). Germline CDR1 reads LNHNV; CDR2 reads YYDKDF (reference sequence). The CDR3 totals 15 residues. Deletions cut 0 bases from V and 3 bases from J, with 12 bases between. The CDR3 spells CATSRDPDRYYEQYF. The CDR3 DNA is TGTGCCACCAGCAGAGACCCCGACAGGTACTACGAGCAGTACTTC.

The V gene is TRBV2, the J gene TRBJ2-7, with a possible D match to TRBD1 (5 bases). This CDR3 is built from 11 residues. The germline V and J ends were trimmed by 6 bases and 6 bases, with 9 bases remaining between them. In germline, CDR1 is SNHLY, CDR2 FYNNEI. CDR3 DNA sequence: TGTGCCAGCAGCGCAGGGTTCGAGCAGTACTTC. Encoded protein: CASSAGFEQYF.

The gene calls are TRBV11-2 and TRBJ1-2, with D tentatively TRBD1 (5 bases). This CDR3 spans 12 amino acids. Trimming stripped 2 bases from V and 6 bases from J, with 7 bases between. The V gene's germline CDR1 is SGHAT and CDR2 FQNNGV. DNA for the CDR3: TGTGCCAGCAGCTTAAACAGGCATGGCTACACCTTC. It codes for CASSLNRHGYTF.

The V gene is TRBV11-2, the J gene TRBJ1-5; D gene uncertain. There are 13 residues in the CDR3. Per the germline V gene, CDR1 is SGHAT and CDR2 is FQNNGV. V lost 5 bases and J 5 bases, leaving 10 bases between the germline ends. The CDR3 DNA sequence: TGTGCCAGCAGCGACACAAGTCATCAGCCCCAGCATTTT. It yields the protein CASSDTSHQPQHF. Full variable domain (rest looked up from reference TRBV11-2 and TRBJ1-5): EAGVAQSPRYKIIEKRQSVAFWCNPISGHATLYWYQQILGQGPKLLIQFQNNGVVDDSQLPKDRFSAERLKGVDSTLKIQPAKLEDSAVYLCASSDTSHQPQHFGDGTRLSIL.

CDR3 nucleotides: TGTGCCAGCAGGAGCCTAGAGCACACTGAAGCTTTCTTT. It specifies CASRSLEHTEAFF. The V and J genes are TRBV27 and TRBJ1-1; D unresolved. Per germline, CDR1 MNHEY and CDR2 SMNVEV (reference sequence). The CDR3 is made up of 13 amino acids. Trimming stripped 6 bases from V and 3 bases from J, with 11 bases between.

The genes are TRBV4-2 and TRBJ2-7; D remains unclear. The CDR3 has 11 residues. Germline loops: CDR1 LGHNA, CDR2 YNFKEQ. V was clipped by 1 base and J by 9 bases, with 7 bases between them. DNA for the CDR3: TGTGCCAGCAGCCAAGGTCCCCGGCAGTACTTC. Translating it yields CASSQGPRQYF.

V is TRBV15 and J is TRBJ2-7; D is perhaps TRBD1 (5 bases). The CDR3 covers 12 residues. V was pared by 4 bases and J by 3 bases, with 7 bases between. Germline V gene sequence: CDR1 LNHNV, CDR2 YYDKDF (reference sequence). CDR3 bases: TGTGCCACCAGCAAAGGGGTCTACGAGCAGTACTTC. Translated, it gives CATSKGVYEQYF.